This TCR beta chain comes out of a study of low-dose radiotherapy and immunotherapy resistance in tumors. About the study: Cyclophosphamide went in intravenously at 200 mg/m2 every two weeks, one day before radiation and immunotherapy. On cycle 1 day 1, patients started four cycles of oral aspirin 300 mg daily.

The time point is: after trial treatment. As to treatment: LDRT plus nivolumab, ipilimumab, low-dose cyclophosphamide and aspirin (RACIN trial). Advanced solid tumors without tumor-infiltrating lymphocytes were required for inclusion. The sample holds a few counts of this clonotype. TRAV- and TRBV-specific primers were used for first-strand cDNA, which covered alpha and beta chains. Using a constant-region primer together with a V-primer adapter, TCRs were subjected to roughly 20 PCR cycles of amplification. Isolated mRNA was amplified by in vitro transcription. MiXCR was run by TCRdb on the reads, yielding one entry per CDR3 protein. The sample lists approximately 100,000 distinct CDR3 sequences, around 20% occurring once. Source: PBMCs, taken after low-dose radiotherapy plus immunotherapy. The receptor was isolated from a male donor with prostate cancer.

CDR3 in amino acids: CASSLTQMADSYNEQFF. The CDR3 coding sequence is TGTGCCAGCAGTCTCACTCAGATGGCGGACTCCTACAATGAGCAGTTCTTC. The rearrangement uses TRBV28 and TRBJ2-1; D not certain. Germline V gene data show CDR1 as MDHEN and CDR2 as SYDVKM. V was pared by 5 bases and J by 0 bases, with 17 bases between. The CDR3 is 17 residues long.